The 13 T cell receptor beta chains listed next were all sequenced from one sample in a study of T cells in Graves' hyperthyroidism and ophthalmopathy (dated by TCRdb to about 2019). The method was multiplex PCR. This sample was sequenced with an Illumina HiSeq 2000. The TCR beta CDR3 regions were amplified from RNA transcripts. For the first round of RT-PCR on the TCR CDR3, the HTBI primer set was used together with the Qiagen OneStep RT-PCR kit. TCRdb cleaned the public reads at Q25 with fastp, built clones with MiXCR and kept in-frame beta chains. Rows are unified per CDR3 protein, each entry keeping the most common DNA and genes. The sample profile shows fewer than 450,000 distinct CDR3 sequences; roughly an eighth of them were found once. The ten largest clones add up to 25% to 30% of the sample. Sample: blood. These receptors were collected from a man aged 50 to 60 with Graves' ophthalmopathy.

This clonotype was seen more than once but under ten times. The genes are TRBV19 and TRBJ2-7, with 9 bases fitting TRBD2. The CDR3 spans 17 residues. Germline CDR1 reads LNHDA; CDR2 reads SQIVND (reference sequence). V dropped 7 bases and J dropped 5; count of bases not matched to a gene: 18. This CDR3 is CASNKNRWGTSSHEQYF. The CDR3 region has the DNA TGTGCCAGTAATAAAAATAGGTGGGGGACTAGCTCTCACGAGCAGTACTTC.

In this sample, this clonotype turned up many times. V gene TRBV20-1 combines with J gene TRBJ2-1, with D perhaps given as TRBD1 or TRBD2 (5 bases each). V lost 3 bases and J lost 10, with 10 bases in between. CDR1 DFQATT and CDR2 SNEGSKA come from the germline V gene (reference sequence). The CDR3 runs 11 residues. CDR3 loop: CSARGELEQFF. The CDR3 DNA sequence: TGCAGTGCTAGGGGGGAGCTGGAGCAGTTCTTC.

This clonotype was recorded many times. J is TRBJ1-1 and V is TRBV27; 7 nucleotides align to TRBD1. With 5 bases clipped from V and 3 bases from J, the junction kept 3 bases outside the gene matches. CDR1 and CDR2 from the germline V gene are MNHEY and SMNVEV (reference sequence). The CDR3 runs 13 residues. DNA of the CDR3: TGTGCCAGCAGTCAACAGGGGTACACTGAAGCTTTCTTT. Its translation is CASSQQGYTEAFF.

This clonotype was observed at least ten times. The CDR3 reads CASRGRTSTDTQYF. CDR3 in DNA: TGTGCCAGCAGGGGCAGAACGAGCACAGATACGCAGTATTTT. This chain connects TRBV12-3 or TRBV12-4 to TRBJ2-3; no reliable D call. V was cut by 6 bases and J by 0 bases, with 10 bases left in between. The CDR3 runs 14 residues.

This clonotype was recorded at least ten times. CDR3: CASSEVPGVGEAFF. The DNA for the CDR3 is TGTGCCAGCAGTGAAGTCCCAGGGGTAGGTGAAGCTTTCTTT. V gene TRBV2 combines with J gene TRBJ1-1; D is perhaps TRBD1 (6 bases). V was cut by 1 base and J by 7 bases, with 13 bases left in between. The V gene's germline CDR1 is SNHLY and CDR2 FYNNEI. The length of the CDR3 is 14 residues.

Ten or more counts support this clonotype. The chain joins TRBV3-1 to TRBJ2-1; TRBD2 aligns across 9 bases. Germline V gives CDR1 LGHDT, CDR2 YNNKEL (reference sequence). V lost 0 bases, J lost 6 bases, and 15 bases stayed unmatched. The CDR3 has 19 amino acids. The CDR3 spells CASSQEWAWASGITNEQFF. The CDR3 coding sequence is TGTGCCAGCAGCCAAGAATGGGCCTGGGCTAGCGGGATAACCAATGAGCAGTTCTTC.

The genes are TRBV19 and TRBJ2-7; TRBD2 agrees at 13 bases. The trim removed 10 bases at V and 5 bases at J, leaving 11 bases unmatched. There are 15 residues in the CDR3. CDR1 LNHDA and CDR2 SQIVND come from the germline V gene (reference sequence). The CDR3 reads CATGTSGILRDEQYF. CDR3 bases: TGTGCCACCGGGACTAGCGGGATCTTAAGGGACGAGCAGTACTTC.

A note on this clonotype: The junction and the germline gene differ at one end; a read error may be behind it. The chain joins TRBV6-5 to TRBJ2-1; weak D call: TRBD2 (5 bases). Germline V gene lookup returns CDR1 MNHEY and CDR2 SVGAGI. This CDR3 is 14 amino acids long. CDR3: CASSSRGFRNEQSF. DNA for the CDR3: TGTGCCAGCAGTTCACGGGGATTCCGCAATGAGCAGTCCTTC.

This clonotype occurred many times. The CDR3 DNA reads as TGTGCCAGCAGCCAAGGGACTAGCGGGAATGAGCAGTTCTTC. The encoded protein is CASSQGTSGNEQFF. The chain recombines TRBV3-1 with TRBJ2-1; 11 bases line up with TRBD2. This CDR3 region has 14 residues. J was trimmed by 7 bases and V by 1 base; bases with no gene match: 0. Germline CDR1 and CDR2: LGHDT and YNNKEL (reference sequence).

The chain recombines TRBV5-5 with TRBJ1-5; D is ambiguous. Trimming removed 5 bases at V and 7 bases at J, with 10 bases between. Looked up from germline, CDR1 is SGHKS and CDR2 is YYEKEE (reference sequence). The CDR3 totals 12 residues. The CDR3 reads CASSIRQQPQHF. The CDR3 bases are TGTGCCAGCAGTATAAGGCAGCAGCCCCAGCATTTT.

This clonotype was recorded at least ten times. The V gene is TRBV20-1, the J gene TRBJ2-5; D unresolved. The CDR3 totals 11 residues. CDR1 is DFQATT and CDR2 is SNEGSKA in the germline V gene (reference sequence). Between the trimmed V and J ends, which lost 5 bases and 1 base, there was a span of 5 bases. CDR3 coding DNA: TGCAGTGCTGCCAGCCAAGAGACCCAGTACTTC. Amino acid sequence: CSAASQETQYF.

This clonotype was counted ten times or more. The V and J genes are TRBV5-1 and TRBJ1-2, with TRBD1 matching 7 bases. Germline V gene data show CDR1 as SGHRS and CDR2 as YFSETQ. J was trimmed by 4 bases and V by 7 bases; bases with no gene match: 13. This CDR3 comprises 15 residues. In nucleotides, the CDR3 is TGCGCCAGCCAGGGGGACGCCTGGGGCAGCTATGGCTACACCTTC. Amino acid sequence: CASQGDAWGSYGYTF.

This clonotype was picked up many times. The V call is TRBV20-1, the J call TRBJ1-1; weak D call: TRBD1 (5 bases). Germline CDR1 reads DFQATT; CDR2 reads SNEGSKA (reference sequence). Trimming stripped 6 bases from V and 2 bases from J, with 13 bases between. The CDR3 consists of 13 residues. The CDR3 DNA reads as TGCAGTGCAAGACAGACCGCTAACACTGAAGCTTTCTTT. Translation: CSARQTANTEAFF.